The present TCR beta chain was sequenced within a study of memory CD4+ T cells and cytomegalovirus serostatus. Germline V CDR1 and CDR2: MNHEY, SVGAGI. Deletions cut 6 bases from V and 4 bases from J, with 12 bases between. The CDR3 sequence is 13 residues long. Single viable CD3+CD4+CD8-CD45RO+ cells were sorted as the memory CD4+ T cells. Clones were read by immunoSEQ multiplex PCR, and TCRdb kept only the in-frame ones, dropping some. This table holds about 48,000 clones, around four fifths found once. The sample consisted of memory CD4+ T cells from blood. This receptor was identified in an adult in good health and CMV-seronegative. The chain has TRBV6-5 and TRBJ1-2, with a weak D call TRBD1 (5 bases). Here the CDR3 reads CASSARVGYGYTF. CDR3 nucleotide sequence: TGTGCCAGCAGCGCCAGGGTGGGCTATGGCTACACCTTC.